Each of the 18 T cell receptor beta chains below was sequenced from the same sample in a study of T cell responses to AZD1222 COVID-19 vaccine. This table comes from immunoSEQ multiplex PCR, and its TCRdb copy is limited to in-frame clones, with some not included. The sample has about 110,000 clones, roughly 92% seen once. The sample was peripheral blood, taken 28 days after the second AZD1222 dose. The receptors here all came from an adult who received the AZD1222 COVID-19 vaccine.

The chain joins TRBV5-1 to TRBJ2-7, with a possible D match to TRBD2 (5 bases). CDR3 size: 13 residues. V was trimmed by 5 bases and J by 12 bases, leaving 21 bases between them. Germline V gene data show CDR1 as SGHRS and CDR2 as YFSETQ. The CDR3 nucleotides read TGCGCCAGCAGTCTGGAGGAACCCGACGATGCGTACTTC. As protein: CASSLEEPDDAYF. The whole variable domain, remainder taken from reference TRBV5-1 and TRBJ2-7, is KAGVTQTPRYLIKTRGQQVTLSCSPISGHRSVSWYQQTPGQGLQFLFEYFSETQRNKGNFPGRFSGRQFSNSRSEMNVSTLELGDSALYLCASSLEEPDDAYFGPGTRLTVT.

The chain joins TRBV3-1 (or the pseudogene TRBV3-2) to TRBJ2-7, with D maybe TRBD1 (5 bases). The germline V and J ends were trimmed by 5 bases and 4 bases, with 18 bases remaining between them. The germline V gene encodes CDR1 LGHDT and CDR2 YNNKEL (reference sequence). The CDR3 loop spans 15 amino acids. The CDR3 spells CASSDFPTGNYEQYF. The CDR3 DNA follows: TGTGCCAGCAGCGATTTCCCTACAGGTAATTACGAGCAGTACTTC.

V is TRBV9 and J is TRBJ2-7; 10 bases agree with TRBD2. Trimming at V came to 3 bases and at J to 5 bases, leaving 11 bases not matched to a gene. This CDR3 has 16 amino acids. CDR1 and CDR2 (germline): SGDLS, YYNGEE. The CDR3 loop is CASSALLAGGRDEQYF. The CDR3 DNA reads as TGTGCCAGCAGCGCCCTCTTAGCGGGGGGCAGGGACGAGCAGTACTTC.

The chain couples TRBV10-3 to TRBJ2-3, with D maybe TRBD2 (6 bases). V gave up 10 bases and J gave up 8 bases, with 22 bases separating them. The germline V gene has CDR1 ENHRY and CDR2 SYGVKD. This CDR3 has 14 amino acids. The CDR3 region has the DNA TGTGCCACTGTAGATGGCCTAGCGTGGGGTACGCAGTATTTT. Amino acid sequence: CATVDGLAWGTQYF.

The V gene is TRBV4-1, the J gene TRBJ2-1, with D maybe TRBD2 (6 bases). Trimming removed 0 bases from V and 3 bases from J, with 18 bases in between. Germline loops: CDR1 MGHRA, CDR2 YSYEKL. The CDR3 has 18 residues. CDR3 region: CASSQEDASLDYYNEQFF. CDR3 DNA: TGCGCCAGCAGCCAAGAGGATGCGAGCCTGGACTACTACAATGAGCAGTTCTTC.

This chain uses TRBV18 with TRBJ1-2, with TRBD1 matching 8 bases. Germline V gene sequence: CDR1 KGHSH, CDR2 LQKENI. This CDR3 contains 13 residues. J lost 8 bases, V lost 0 bases, and 2 bases had no gene match. The DNA for the CDR3 is TGTGCCAGCTCACCACCCGGACAGGGAGGCTACACCTTC. Protein sequence: CASSPPGQGGYTF.

The rearrangement uses TRBV4-3 and TRBJ1-1; D is perhaps TRBD1 (5 bases). The V gene's germline CDR1 is LGHNA and CDR2 YSLEER. V dropped 5 bases and J dropped 5 bases, with 18 bases sitting between them. The CDR3 runs 15 residues. This CDR3 reads CASSSQDLGVTEAFF. The CDR3 nucleotides are TGCGCCAGCAGCAGCCAAGATTTGGGGGTGACTGAAGCTTTCTTT.

V is TRBV10-2 and J is TRBJ2-7; D is ambiguous. V lost 3 bases and J lost 5, with 2 bases in between. The CDR3 consists of 10 residues. Germline V gene data show CDR1 as WSHSY and CDR2 as SAAADI. The CDR3 region is CASSDHEQYF. DNA for the CDR3: TGCGCCAGCAGTGACCACGAGCAGTACTTC.

The chain uses TRBV23-1 and TRBJ2-1, with TRBD2 identical over 13 bases. TRBV23-1 is filed as an ORF, its function uncertain. J gave up 5 bases and V 2 bases, and 6 bases lay outside the gene matches. The CDR3 length is 17 residues. CDR3 protein: CASSQGTSGENNNEQFF. The CDR3 bases are TGCGCCAGCAGTCAAGGGACTAGCGGGGAGAATAACAATGAGCAGTTCTTC.

The rearrangement links TRBV29-1 to TRBJ1-3, with 7 bases matching TRBD1. This CDR3 has 14 amino acids. The junction had 5 bases not matched to a gene; V was cut back by 6 bases and J by 0 bases. Germline loops: CDR1 SQVTM, CDR2 ANQGSEA. CDR3: CSVEGQISGNTIYF. For the CDR3, the DNA is TGCAGCGTAGAGGGACAGATCTCTGGAAACACCATATATTTT.

The chain combines TRBV15 with TRBJ2-7; 10 positions match TRBD1. The length of the CDR3 is 14 residues. Germline CDR1 reads LNHNV; CDR2 reads YYDKDF (reference sequence). V lost 3 bases and J lost 3; bases outside the gene matches: 2. CDR3 nucleotide sequence: TGTGCCACCAGCAGGGACAGGGGGTTCTACGAGCAGTACTTC. This sequence encodes CATSRDRGFYEQYF.

The chain uses TRBV5-1 and TRBJ1-6; D not resolved. In germline, CDR1 is SGHRS, CDR2 YFSETQ. With 0 bases removed from V and 9 bases from J, the gap between germline ends came to 10 bases. This CDR3 has 14 amino acids. The CDR3 DNA is TGCGCCAGCAGCTTGGAGACCGTGGGTTCACCCCTCCACTTT. Its translation: CASSLETVGSPLHF. Together with reference TRBV5-1 and TRBJ1-6, the CDR3 gives the full variable domain: KAGVTQTPRYLIKTRGQQVTLSCSPISGHRSVSWYQQTPGQGLQFLFEYFSETQRNKGNFPGRFSGRQFSNSRSEMNVSTLELGDSALYLCASSLETVGSPLHFGNGTRLTVT.

This chain joins TRBV7-9 and TRBJ2-1; 7 nucleotides agree with TRBD2. V shed 5 bases and J 5 bases; nucleotides not matched to a gene: 6. From germline, CDR1 is SEHNR and CDR2 FQNEAQ (reference sequence). The CDR3 covers 14 residues. The CDR3 loop reads CASSLGGVNNEQFF. The CDR3 DNA reads TGTGCCAGCAGCCTTGGGGGGGTTAACAATGAGCAGTTCTTC.

This chain joins TRBV2 and TRBJ1-2; D possibly corresponds to TRBD1 (6 bases). CDR3 length equals 14 residues. With 8 bases removed from V and 4 bases from J, the gap between germline ends came to 17 bases. Germline assignment: CDR1 SNHLY and CDR2 FYNNEI. The DNA of the CDR3 is TGTGCCAGCTTCCGCCTACAGGGAGGCTATGGCTACACCTTC. Its protein is CASFRLQGGYGYTF.

This clone was observed a single time. The chain employs TRBV5-1 and TRBJ1-2; 7 bases are shared with TRBD1. In germline, CDR1 is SGHRS, CDR2 YFSETQ. The CDR3 length is 12 residues. With V trimmed by 4 bases and J by 6 bases, 3 bases remained unmatched. In DNA, the CDR3 is TGCGCCAGCAGCGCTACAGGGGATGGCTACACCTTC. This translates into CASSATGDGYTF. The full variable domain, rest sourced from reference TRBV5-1 and TRBJ1-2, is KAGVTQTPRYLIKTRGQQVTLSCSPISGHRSVSWYQQTPGQGLQFLFEYFSETQRNKGNFPGRFSGRQFSNSRSEMNVSTLELGDSALYLCASSATGDGYTFGSGTRLTVV.

This clone was seen once. This rearrangement joins TRBV7-9 to TRBJ2-5; 8 positions agree with TRBD2. Per the germline V gene, CDR1 is SEHNR and CDR2 is FQNEAQ (reference sequence). CDR3 length: 17 residues. V gave up 3 bases and J gave up 2 bases; unmatched junction bases: 11. Written as DNA, the CDR3 is TGTGCCAGCAGCTTCCCCCCAGGCGGGGGGCAACAAGAGACCCAGTACTTC. It is translated as CASSFPPGGGQQETQYF.

This clone was picked up one time. The CDR3 bases are TGTGCCAGCAGCAAAGTAATGTGGGGACAGCCAAACGAGCAGTACTTC. Translated: CASSKVMWGQPNEQYF. V is TRBV21-1 and J is TRBJ2-7; the DNA was not used to check the table's D call, TRBD1. TRBV21-1 constitutes a pseudogene. This CDR3 contains 16 residues.

The rearrangement links TRBV19 to TRBJ2-2; 9 nucleotides agree with TRBD2. The CDR3 is 18 residues long. With V trimmed by 2 bases and J by 7 bases, 14 bases remained unmatched. Per the germline V gene, CDR1 is LNHDA and CDR2 is SQIVND (reference sequence). The CDR3 region is CASSIPRSGGLRGGELFF. For the CDR3, the DNA is TGTGCCAGTAGTATACCGAGGAGCGGGGGGCTTAGGGGCGGGGAGCTGTTTTTT.